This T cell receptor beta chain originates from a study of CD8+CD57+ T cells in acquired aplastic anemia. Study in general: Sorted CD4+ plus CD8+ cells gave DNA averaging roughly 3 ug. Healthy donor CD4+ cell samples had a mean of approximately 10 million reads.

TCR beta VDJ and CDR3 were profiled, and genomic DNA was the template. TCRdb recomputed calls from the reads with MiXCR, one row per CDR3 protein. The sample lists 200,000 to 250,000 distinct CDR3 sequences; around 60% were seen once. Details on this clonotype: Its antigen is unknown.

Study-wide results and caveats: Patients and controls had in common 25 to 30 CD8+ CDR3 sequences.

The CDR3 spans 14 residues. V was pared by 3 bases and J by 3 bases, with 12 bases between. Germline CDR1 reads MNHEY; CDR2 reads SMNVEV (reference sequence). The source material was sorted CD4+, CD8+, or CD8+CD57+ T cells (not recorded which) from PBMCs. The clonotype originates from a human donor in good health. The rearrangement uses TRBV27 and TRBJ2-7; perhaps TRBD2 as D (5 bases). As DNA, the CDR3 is TGTGCCAGCAGTTTCGGAGGAGTGGGCTACGAGCAGTACTTC. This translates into CASSFGGVGYEQYF.